These 13 T cell receptor beta chains were sequenced from one sample in a study of CD8+ T cells in alopecia areata. RNA extraction was followed by reverse transcription into cDNA, which acted as the sequencing template. This table comes from immunoSEQ multiplex PCR, and its TCRdb copy is limited to in-frame clones, with some not included. The repertoire consists of 150,000 to 200,000 clones, with 58% occurring once and the leading ten covering more than 15%. This sample's treatment: oral pan-JAK inhibitor, 5-10 mg twice daily. The specimen comprised CD4+ T cells sorted from blood, sampled at roughly week 55, from a patient treated with tofacitinib. The source is a human donor with alopecia areata.

This clone was recorded a few times. The V and J genes are TRBV19 and TRBJ1-5; D is possibly TRBD1 (5 bases). The CDR3 has 13 residues. V shed 7 bases and J shed 2 bases, with 9 bases lying between them. In germline, CDR1 is LNHDA, CDR2 SQIVND (reference sequence). CDR3 in DNA: TGTGCCAGTATGATAGGGGGCAATCAGCCCCAGCATTTT. This sequence encodes CASMIGGNQPQHF.

In this sample, this clone turned up a few times. V and J are TRBV2 and TRBJ2-1; 12 bases match TRBD2. CDR1 and CDR2 (germline): SNHLY, FYNNEI. V trimming: 6 bases; J trimming: 6 bases; junction bases outside the gene matches: 6. The CDR3 consists of 15 residues. The CDR3 sequence: CASRGLAGRANEQFF. For the CDR3, the DNA is TGTGCCAGCAGGGGACTAGCGGGCCGGGCCAATGAGCAGTTCTTC.

The chain has TRBV7-9 and TRBJ2-1; 7 bases match TRBD2. Trimming cost V 7 bases and J 5 bases; bases outside gene matches: 8. This CDR3 region has 14 residues. CDR1 and CDR2 (germline): SEHNR, FQNEAQ (reference sequence). In DNA, the CDR3 is TGTGCCAGCACCCGACTAGCCCAAAACAATGAGCAGTTCTTC. This codes for CASTRLAQNNEQFF.

The chain links TRBV29-1 to TRBJ2-7; 12 bases agree with TRBD1. Per the germline V gene, CDR1 is SQVTM and CDR2 is ANQGSEA. Trimming took 6 bases from V and 5 from J; bases not matched to a gene: 8. The CDR3 is 14 residues long. The CDR3 is CSVLGTGGNNEQYF. CDR3 sequence (DNA): TGCAGCGTCCTAGGGACAGGGGGCAATAACGAGCAGTACTTC.

V is TRBV7-9 and J is TRBJ1-5; no firm D call. The germline V gene has CDR1 SEHNR and CDR2 FQNEAQ (reference sequence). Trimming removed 5 bases from V and 3 bases from J, with 11 bases in between. The length of the CDR3 is 14 residues. CDR3 sequence reads: CASSAEPPNQPQHF. The CDR3 nucleotides are TGTGCCAGCAGCGCTGAGCCACCCAATCAGCCCCAGCATTTT.

The chain couples TRBV5-6 to TRBJ2-7, with 10 bases matching TRBD1. The CDR3 has 14 residues. CDR1 is SGHDT, CDR2 YYEEEE, per germline. With V trimmed by 4 bases and J by 6 bases, 7 bases remained unmatched. As DNA, the CDR3 is TGTGCCAGCAGCGAATTGACAGGGGGCGTCGAGCAGTACTTC. Amino acids: CASSELTGGVEQYF. The entire variable domain, with the rest obtained from reference TRBV5-6 and TRBJ2-7, is as follows: DAGVTQSPTHLIKTRGQQVTLRCSPKSGHDTVSWYQQALGQGPQFIFQYYEEEERQRGNFPDRFSGHQFPNYSSELNVNALLLGDSALYLCASSELTGGVEQYFGPGTRLTVT.

This clone has more than one count but fewer than ten. The chain carries TRBV29-1 and TRBJ1-4, with D unresolved. Trimming removed 0 bases from V and 8 bases from J, with 10 bases in between. This CDR3 contains 13 residues. Germline-derived CDR1 and CDR2 are SQVTM and ANQGSEA. CDR3 sequence: CSVEESPGEKLFF. CDR3 coding DNA: TGCAGCGTTGAAGAAAGCCCGGGGGAAAAACTGTTTTTT.

This clone was counted between two and nine times. V gene TRBV5-1 combines with J gene TRBJ1-6; TRBD1 matches at 9 bases. V gave up 2 bases and J gave up 7 bases; unmatched junction bases: 4. Germline values: CDR1 SGHRS, CDR2 YFSETQ. This CDR3 contains 15 residues. The CDR3 bases are TGCGCCAGCAGCTTCCGGACAGGGGACAATTCACCCCTCCACTTT. Translated: CASSFRTGDNSPLHF.

The chain carries TRBV29-1 and TRBJ2-3; D gene ambiguous. Germline assignment: CDR1 SQVTM and CDR2 ANQGSEA. Trimming removed 6 bases from V and 0 bases from J, with 13 bases in between. CDR3 size: 14 residues. The CDR3 DNA sequence: TGCAGCGTCCACGCGAGTACTAGCACAGATACGCAGTATTTT. Translation: CSVHASTSTDTQYF.

This clone was observed a single time. The rearrangement uses TRBV27 and TRBJ1-4, with TRBD1 as a possible D gene (6 bases). CDR1 and CDR2 from the germline V gene are MNHEY and SMNVEV (reference sequence). The CDR3 spans 14 residues. The V gene lost 6 bases and the J gene lost 1 base, with 9 bases spanning the gap. The CDR3 protein is CASSLGGTNEKLFF. The CDR3 DNA reads as TGTGCCAGCAGCTTAGGGGGAACTAATGAAAAACTGTTTTTT.

The chain is built from TRBV7-6 and TRBJ2-5; D tentatively reads TRBD1 or TRBD2 (5 bases each). Per germline, CDR1 SGHVS and CDR2 FNYEAQ. The CDR3 has 15 amino acids. Trimming pared 0 bases from V and 1 base from J, leaving 9 bases between. The CDR3 sequence is CASSLAGVIQETQYF. DNA of the CDR3: TGTGCCAGCAGCTTAGCGGGGGTGATCCAAGAGACCCAGTACTTC.

This clone was seen a handful of times. The chain employs TRBV10-1 and TRBJ2-7, with D possibly TRBD1 on 6 matching bases. The CDR3 is made up of 13 amino acids. Trimming cost V 9 bases and J 0 bases, with 12 bases left between them. Germline CDR1 reads WNHNN; CDR2 reads SYGVQD (reference sequence). DNA for the CDR3: TGCGCCAGTCGGACAGAAACCTCCTACGAGCAGTACTTC. Translated: CASRTETSYEQYF.

The chain has TRBV5-6 and TRBJ1-5; D is ambiguous. This CDR3 is 12 amino acids long. V was clipped by 1 base and J by 6 bases, with 5 bases between them. Germline-derived CDR1 and CDR2 are SGHDT and YYEEEE. The CDR3 here is CASSLRGQPQHF. The CDR3 coding sequence is TGTGCCAGCAGCTTGCGGGGTCAGCCCCAGCATTTT.